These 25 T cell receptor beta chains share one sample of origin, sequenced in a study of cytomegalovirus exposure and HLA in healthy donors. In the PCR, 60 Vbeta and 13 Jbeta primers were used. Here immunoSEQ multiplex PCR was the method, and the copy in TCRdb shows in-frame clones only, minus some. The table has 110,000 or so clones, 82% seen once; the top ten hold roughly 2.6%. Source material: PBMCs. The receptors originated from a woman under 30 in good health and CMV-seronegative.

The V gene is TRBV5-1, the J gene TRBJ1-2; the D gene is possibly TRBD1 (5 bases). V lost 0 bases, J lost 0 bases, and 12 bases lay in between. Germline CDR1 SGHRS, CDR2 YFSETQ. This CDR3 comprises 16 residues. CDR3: CASSLGDSSSNYGYTF. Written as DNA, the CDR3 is TGCGCCAGCAGCTTGGGAGACAGTTCCTCTAACTATGGCTACACCTTC.

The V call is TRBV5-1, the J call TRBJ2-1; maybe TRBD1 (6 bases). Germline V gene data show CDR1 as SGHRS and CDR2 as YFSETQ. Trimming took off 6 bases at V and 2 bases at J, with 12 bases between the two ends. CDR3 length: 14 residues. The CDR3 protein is CASMDGTPYNEQFF. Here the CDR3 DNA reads TGCGCCAGCATGGACGGGACACCCTACAATGAGCAGTTCTTC. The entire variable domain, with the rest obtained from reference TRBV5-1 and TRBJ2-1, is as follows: KAGVTQTPRYLIKTRGQQVTLSCSPISGHRSVSWYQQTPGQGLQFLFEYFSETQRNKGNFPGRFSGRQFSNSRSEMNVSTLELGDSALYLCASMDGTPYNEQFFGPGTRLTVL.

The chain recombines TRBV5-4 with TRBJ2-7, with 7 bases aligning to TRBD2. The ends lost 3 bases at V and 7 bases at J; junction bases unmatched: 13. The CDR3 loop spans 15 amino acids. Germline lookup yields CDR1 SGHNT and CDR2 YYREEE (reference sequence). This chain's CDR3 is CASSSPSGSREEQYF. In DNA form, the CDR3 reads TGTGCCAGCAGCTCCCCTAGCGGTTCCCGGGAGGAGCAGTACTTC.

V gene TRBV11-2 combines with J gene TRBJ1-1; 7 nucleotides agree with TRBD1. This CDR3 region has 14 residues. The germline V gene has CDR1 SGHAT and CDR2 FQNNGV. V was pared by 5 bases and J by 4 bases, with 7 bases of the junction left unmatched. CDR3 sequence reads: CASSRTSGGTEAFF. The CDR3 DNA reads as TGTGCCAGCAGCCGTACCTCAGGGGGCACTGAAGCTTTCTTT.

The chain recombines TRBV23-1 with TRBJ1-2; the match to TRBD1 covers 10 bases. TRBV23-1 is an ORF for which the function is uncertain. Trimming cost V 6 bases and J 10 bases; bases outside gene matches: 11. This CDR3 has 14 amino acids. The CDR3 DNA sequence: TGCGCCAGCAGCCGAAAGGACAGGGGGAGGGACTACACCTTC. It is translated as CASSRKDRGRDYTF.

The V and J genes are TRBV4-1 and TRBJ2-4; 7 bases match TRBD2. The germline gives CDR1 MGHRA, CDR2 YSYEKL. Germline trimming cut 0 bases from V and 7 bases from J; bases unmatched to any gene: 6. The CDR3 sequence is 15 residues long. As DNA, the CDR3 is TGCGCCAGCAGCCAAGAGAGGGAGGGGATGAACATTCAGTACTTC. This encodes CASSQEREGMNIQYF.

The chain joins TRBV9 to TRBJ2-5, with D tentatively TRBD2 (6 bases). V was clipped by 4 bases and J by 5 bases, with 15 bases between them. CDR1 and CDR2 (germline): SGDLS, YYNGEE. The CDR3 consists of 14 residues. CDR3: CASSFGLARETQYF. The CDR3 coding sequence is TGTGCCAGCAGCTTCGGGCTAGCGCGGGAGACCCAGTACTTC.

CDR3 sequence: CASSTLEGGNSPLHF. The CDR3 region has the DNA TGTGCCAGCAGCACCCTTGAGGGAGGGAATTCACCCCTCCACTTT. This rearrangement joins TRBV28 to TRBJ1-6; unclear D gene. V was shortened by 6 bases and J by 7 bases, with 16 bases between the two germline ends. Looked up from germline, CDR1 is MDHEN and CDR2 is SYDVKM. The CDR3 length is 15 residues.

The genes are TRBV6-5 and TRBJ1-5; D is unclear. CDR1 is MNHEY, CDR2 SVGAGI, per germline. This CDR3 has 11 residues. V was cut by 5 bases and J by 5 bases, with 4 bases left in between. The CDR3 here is CASSRDQPQHF. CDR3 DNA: TGTGCCAGCAGTCGAGATCAGCCCCAGCATTTT.

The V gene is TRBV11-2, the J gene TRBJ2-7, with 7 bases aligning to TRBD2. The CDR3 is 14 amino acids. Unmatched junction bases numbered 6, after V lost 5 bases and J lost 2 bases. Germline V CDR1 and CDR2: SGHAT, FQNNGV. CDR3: CASSERDGAYEQYF. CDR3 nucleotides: TGTGCCAGCAGCGAGCGGGATGGCGCCTACGAGCAGTACTTC.

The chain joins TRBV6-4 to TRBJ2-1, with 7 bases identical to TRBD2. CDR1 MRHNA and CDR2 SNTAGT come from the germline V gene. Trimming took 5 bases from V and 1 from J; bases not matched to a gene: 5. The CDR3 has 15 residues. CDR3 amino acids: CASSRAGVSYNEQFF. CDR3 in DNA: TGTGCCAGCAGTAGGGCGGGAGTGTCCTACAATGAGCAGTTCTTC.

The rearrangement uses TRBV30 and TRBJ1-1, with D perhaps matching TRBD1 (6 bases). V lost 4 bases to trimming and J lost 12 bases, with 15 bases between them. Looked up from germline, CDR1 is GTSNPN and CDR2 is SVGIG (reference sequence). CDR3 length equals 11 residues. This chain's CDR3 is CAWNQGSGSFF. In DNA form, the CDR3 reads TGTGCCTGGAACCAGGGGTCGGGGTCTTTCTTT.

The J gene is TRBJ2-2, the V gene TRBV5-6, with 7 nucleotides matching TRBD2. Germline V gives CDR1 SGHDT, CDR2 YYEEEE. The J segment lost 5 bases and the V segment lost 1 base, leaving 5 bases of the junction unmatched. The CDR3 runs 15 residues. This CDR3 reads CASSLRGVRTGELFF. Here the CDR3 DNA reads TGTGCCAGCAGCTTGCGGGGGGTGAGGACCGGGGAGCTGTTTTTT.

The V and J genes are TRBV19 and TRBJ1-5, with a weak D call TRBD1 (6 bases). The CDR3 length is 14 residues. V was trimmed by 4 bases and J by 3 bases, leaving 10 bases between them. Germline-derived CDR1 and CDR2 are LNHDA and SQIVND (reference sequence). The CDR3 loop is CASSTDSLNQPQHF. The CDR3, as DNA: TGTGCCAGTAGTACGGACAGCCTCAATCAGCCCCAGCATTTT.

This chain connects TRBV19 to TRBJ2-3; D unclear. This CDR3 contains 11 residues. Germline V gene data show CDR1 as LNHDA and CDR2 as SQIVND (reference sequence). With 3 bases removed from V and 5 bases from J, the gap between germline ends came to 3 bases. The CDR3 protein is CASSIQDTQYF. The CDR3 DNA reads TGTGCCAGTAGTATTCAAGATACGCAGTATTTT.

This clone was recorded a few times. The CDR3: CASSPHGTGGDTEAFF. The DNA of the CDR3 is TGCGCCAGCAGCCCACACGGGACAGGGGGCGACACTGAAGCTTTCTTT. The V and J genes are TRBV5-1 and TRBJ1-1; 12 nucleotides match TRBD1. The V gene's germline CDR1 is SGHRS and CDR2 YFSETQ. There are 16 residues in the CDR3. Trimming removed 4 bases from V and 3 bases from J; junction bases left unmatched: 7.

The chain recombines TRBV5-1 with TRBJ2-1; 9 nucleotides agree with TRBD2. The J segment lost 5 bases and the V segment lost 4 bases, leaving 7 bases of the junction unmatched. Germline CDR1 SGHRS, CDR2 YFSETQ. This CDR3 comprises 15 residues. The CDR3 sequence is CASSARTSADNEQFF. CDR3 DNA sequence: TGCGCCAGCAGCGCTAGGACTAGCGCGGACAATGAGCAGTTCTTC.

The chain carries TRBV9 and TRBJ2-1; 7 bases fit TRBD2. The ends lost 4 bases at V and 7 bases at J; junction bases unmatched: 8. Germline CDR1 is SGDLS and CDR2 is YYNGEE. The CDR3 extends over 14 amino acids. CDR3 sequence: CASSPLGEGNEQFF. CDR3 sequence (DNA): TGTGCCAGCAGCCCTTTAGGGGAGGGGAATGAGCAGTTCTTC.

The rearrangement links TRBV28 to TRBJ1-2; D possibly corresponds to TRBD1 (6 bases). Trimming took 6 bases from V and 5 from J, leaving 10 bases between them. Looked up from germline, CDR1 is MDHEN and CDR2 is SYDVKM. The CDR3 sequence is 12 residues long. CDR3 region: CASRTTGYGYTF. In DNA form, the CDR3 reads TGTGCCAGCAGGACTACAGGGTATGGCTACACCTTC.

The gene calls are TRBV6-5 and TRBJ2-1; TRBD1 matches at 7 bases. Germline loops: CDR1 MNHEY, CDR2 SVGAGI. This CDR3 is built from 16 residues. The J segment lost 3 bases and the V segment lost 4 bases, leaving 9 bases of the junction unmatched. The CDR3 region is CASSSQTGMGYNEQFF. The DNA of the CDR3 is TGTGCCAGCAGTTCCCAGACAGGGATGGGCTACAATGAGCAGTTCTTC.

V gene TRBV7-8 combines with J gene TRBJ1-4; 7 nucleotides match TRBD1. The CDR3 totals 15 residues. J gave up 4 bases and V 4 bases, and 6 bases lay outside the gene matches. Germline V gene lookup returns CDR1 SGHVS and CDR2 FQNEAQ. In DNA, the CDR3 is TGTGCCAGCAGCTATGGACAGGTTAATAATGAAAAACTGTTTTTT. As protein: CASSYGQVNNEKLFF.

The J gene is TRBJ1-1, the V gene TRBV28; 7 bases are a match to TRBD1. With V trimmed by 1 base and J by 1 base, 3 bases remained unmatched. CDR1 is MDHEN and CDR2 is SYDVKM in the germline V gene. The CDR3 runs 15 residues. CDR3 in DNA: TGTGCCAGCAGTTTATTGGACAGGAGGAACACTGAAGCTTTCTTT. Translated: CASSLLDRRNTEAFF.

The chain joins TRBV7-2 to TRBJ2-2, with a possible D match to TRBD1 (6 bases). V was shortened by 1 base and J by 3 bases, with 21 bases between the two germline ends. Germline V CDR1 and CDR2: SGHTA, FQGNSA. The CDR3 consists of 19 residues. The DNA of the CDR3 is TGTGCCAGCAGCTTAGTTGGGACAAGCAGGGATAGGTACACCGGGGAGCTGTTTTTT. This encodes CASSLVGTSRDRYTGELFF.

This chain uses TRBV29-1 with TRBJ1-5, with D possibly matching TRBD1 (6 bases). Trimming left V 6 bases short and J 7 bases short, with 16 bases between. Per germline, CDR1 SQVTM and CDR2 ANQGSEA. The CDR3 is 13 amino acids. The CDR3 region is CSVQQGDNQPQHF. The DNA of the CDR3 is TGCAGCGTCCAACAGGGCGATAACCAGCCCCAGCATTTT.

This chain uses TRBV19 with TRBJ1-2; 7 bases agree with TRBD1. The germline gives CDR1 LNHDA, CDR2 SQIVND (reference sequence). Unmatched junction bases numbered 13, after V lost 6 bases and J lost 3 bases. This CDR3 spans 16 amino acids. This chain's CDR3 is CASRSLEGQLYYGYTF. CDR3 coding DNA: TGTGCCAGTAGATCCTTAGAGGGACAGCTTTACTATGGCTACACCTTC. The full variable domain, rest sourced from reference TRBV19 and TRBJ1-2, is DGGITQSPKYLFRKEGQNVTLSCEQNLNHDAMYWYRQDPGQGLRLIYYSQIVNDFQKGDIAEGYSVSREKKESFPLTVTSAQKNPTAFYLCASRSLEGQLYYGYTFGSGTRLTVV.